The sequence of this TCR beta chain was determined in a study of cytomegalovirus exposure and HLA in healthy donors. CDR1 and CDR2 from the germline V gene are SQVTM and ANQGSEA. The length of the CDR3 is 14 residues. Trimming removed 0 bases from V and 0 bases from J, with 8 bases in between. Vbeta (60) and Jbeta (13) primers were used in the PCR. Produced via immunoSEQ multiplex PCR; TCRdb's table is partial and in-frame only. The sample records 150,000 to 200,000 clones, 84% being singletons. This chain uses TRBV29-1 with TRBJ1-1; weak D call: TRBD1 (6 bases). Sequenced input: PBMCs. The clonotype was recovered from a man aged 25 to 45 in good health and CMV-seronegative. The CDR3 here is CSVEDRGLNTEAFF. CDR3 sequence (DNA): TGCAGCGTTGAAGACAGGGGTCTGAACACTGAAGCTTTCTTT. The whole variable domain, remainder taken from reference TRBV29-1 and TRBJ1-1, is SAVISQKPSRDICQRGTSLTIQCQVDSQVTMMFWYRQQPGQSLTLIATANQGSEATYESGFVIDKFPISRPNLTFSTLTVSNMSPEDSSIYLCSVEDRGLNTEAFFGQGTRLTVV.